This T cell receptor (beta chain) was observed in a study of T cells in women clearing cervical HPV infection. Points on this clone: The read halts 3 residues ahead of the CDR3 end, with the missing end drawn from the germline J gene.

CDR1 is SGHTA and CDR2 is FQGTGA in the germline V gene. CDR3 size: 13 residues. The repertoire was sequenced with immunoSEQ multiplex PCR; TCRdb's copy has only in-frame clones and lacks some. The sample's table shows some 37,000 clones. The clonotype comes from a woman between 18 and 70 years old with a cervical HPV16 infection that either progressed to CIN3+ or cleared (not recorded which). The chain uses TRBV7-3 and TRBJ1-1; 8 positions agree with TRBD1. Sequencing was done on a sample of blood buffy coat. This CDR3 reads CASSRARQGEAFF. The part of the CDR3 DNA that was read is TGTGCCAGCAGCCGCGCCAGACAGGGGGAA.